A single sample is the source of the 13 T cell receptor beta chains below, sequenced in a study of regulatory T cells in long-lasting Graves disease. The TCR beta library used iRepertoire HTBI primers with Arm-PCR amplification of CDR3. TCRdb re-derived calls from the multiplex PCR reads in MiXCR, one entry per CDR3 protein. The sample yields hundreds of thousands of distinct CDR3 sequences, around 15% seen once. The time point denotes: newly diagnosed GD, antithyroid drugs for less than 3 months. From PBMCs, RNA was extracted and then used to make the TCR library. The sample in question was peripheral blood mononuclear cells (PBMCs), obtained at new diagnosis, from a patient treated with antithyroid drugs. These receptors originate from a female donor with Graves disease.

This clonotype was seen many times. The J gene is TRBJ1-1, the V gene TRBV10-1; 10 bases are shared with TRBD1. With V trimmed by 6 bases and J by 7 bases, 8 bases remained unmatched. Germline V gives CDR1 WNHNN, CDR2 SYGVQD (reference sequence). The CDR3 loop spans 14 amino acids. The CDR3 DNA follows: TGCGCCAGCAGCCTCGGGACAGGGGCCGATGAAGCTTTCTTT. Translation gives CASSLGTGADEAFF.

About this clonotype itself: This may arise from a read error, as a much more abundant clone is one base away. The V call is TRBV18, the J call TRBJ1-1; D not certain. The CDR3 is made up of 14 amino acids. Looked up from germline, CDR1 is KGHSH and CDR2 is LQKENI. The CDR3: CASSSRFVNAEAFF. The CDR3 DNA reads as TGTGCCAGCTCCTCGAGGTTTGTGAACGCTGAAGCTTTCTTT.

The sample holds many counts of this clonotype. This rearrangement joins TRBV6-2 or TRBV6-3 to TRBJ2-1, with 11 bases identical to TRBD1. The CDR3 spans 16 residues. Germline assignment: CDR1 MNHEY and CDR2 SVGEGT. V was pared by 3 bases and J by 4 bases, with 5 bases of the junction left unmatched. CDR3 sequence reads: CASSYGGQGVYNEQFF. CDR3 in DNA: TGTGCCAGCAGTTATGGGGGACAGGGGGTGTACAATGAGCAGTTCTTC.

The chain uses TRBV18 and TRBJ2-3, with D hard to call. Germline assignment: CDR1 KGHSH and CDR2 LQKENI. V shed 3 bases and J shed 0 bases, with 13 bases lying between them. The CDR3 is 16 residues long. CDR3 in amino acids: CASSPLQESSTDTQYF. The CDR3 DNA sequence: TGTGCCAGCTCACCTCTCCAGGAATCTAGCACAGATACGCAGTATTTT.

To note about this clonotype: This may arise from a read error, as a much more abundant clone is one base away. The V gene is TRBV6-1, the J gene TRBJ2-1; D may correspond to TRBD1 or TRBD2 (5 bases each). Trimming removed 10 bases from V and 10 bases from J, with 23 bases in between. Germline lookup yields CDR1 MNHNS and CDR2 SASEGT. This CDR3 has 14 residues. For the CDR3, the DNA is TGTGCCACCTGGCAGGGCCGGGTGGAGGTAGAGCAGTTCTTC. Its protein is CATWQGRVEVEQFF.

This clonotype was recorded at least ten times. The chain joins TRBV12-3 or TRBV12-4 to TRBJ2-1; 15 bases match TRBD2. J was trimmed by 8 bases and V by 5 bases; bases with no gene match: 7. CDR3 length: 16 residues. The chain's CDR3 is CASSGGTSGRFHEQFF. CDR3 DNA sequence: TGTGCCAGCAGTGGCGGGACTAGCGGGAGGTTCCATGAGCAGTTCTTC.

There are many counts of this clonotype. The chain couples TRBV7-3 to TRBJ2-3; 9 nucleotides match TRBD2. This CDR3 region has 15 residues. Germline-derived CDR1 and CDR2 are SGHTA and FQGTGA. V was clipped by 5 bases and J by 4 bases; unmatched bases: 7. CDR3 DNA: TGTGCCAGCAGCCCGGGGACTAGCCCGGCAGATACGCAGTATTTT. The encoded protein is CASSPGTSPADTQYF.

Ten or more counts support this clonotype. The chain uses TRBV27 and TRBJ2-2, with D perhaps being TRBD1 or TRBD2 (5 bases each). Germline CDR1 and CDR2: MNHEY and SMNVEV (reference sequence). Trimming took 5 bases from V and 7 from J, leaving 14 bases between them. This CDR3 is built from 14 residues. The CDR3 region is CASSQRGIIGELFF. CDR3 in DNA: TGTGCCAGCAGTCAACGGGGCATCATCGGGGAGCTGTTTTTT.

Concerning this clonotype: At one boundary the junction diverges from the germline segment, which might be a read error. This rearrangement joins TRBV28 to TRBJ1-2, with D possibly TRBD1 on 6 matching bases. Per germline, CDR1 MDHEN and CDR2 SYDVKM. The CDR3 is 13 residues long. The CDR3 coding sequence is TGTGCCGGCAGTTTTGTTAGGGGGTATGGCTACACCTTC. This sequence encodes CAGSFVRGYGYTF.

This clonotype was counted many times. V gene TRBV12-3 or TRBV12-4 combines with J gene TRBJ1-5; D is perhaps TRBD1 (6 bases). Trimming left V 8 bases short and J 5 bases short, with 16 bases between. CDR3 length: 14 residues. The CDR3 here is CASSAGGGDQPQHF. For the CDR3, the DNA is TGTGCCAGCTCCGCGGGGGGGGGCGATCAGCCCCAGCATTTT.

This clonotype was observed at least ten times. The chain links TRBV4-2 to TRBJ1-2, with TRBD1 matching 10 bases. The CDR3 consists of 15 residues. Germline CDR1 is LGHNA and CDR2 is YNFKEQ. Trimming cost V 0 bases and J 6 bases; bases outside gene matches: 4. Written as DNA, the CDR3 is TGTGCCAGCAGCCAAGAGGGGGACAGGGGTAATGGCTACACCTTC. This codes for CASSQEGDRGNGYTF.

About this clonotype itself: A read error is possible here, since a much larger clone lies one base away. The CDR3 DNA follows: TGCGCCGGCAGAAGAGAAATGGAGTGGTCAGATACGCAGTATTTT. Translating gives CAGRREMEWSDTQYF. The rearrangement uses TRBV5-1 and TRBJ2-3, with D hard to call. CDR1 is SGHRS, CDR2 YFSETQ, per germline. The length of the CDR3 is 15 residues.

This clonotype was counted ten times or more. The CDR3 DNA sequence: TGTGCCAGCAGTGAAGATGTGGGCAGAGTCACAGATACGCAGTATTTT. Encoded protein: CASSEDVGRVTDTQYF. The V call is TRBV2, the J call TRBJ2-3; D unresolved. The V gene's germline CDR1 is SNHLY and CDR2 FYNNEI. Trimming left V 1 base short and J 2 bases short, with 13 bases between. The CDR3 spans 16 residues.